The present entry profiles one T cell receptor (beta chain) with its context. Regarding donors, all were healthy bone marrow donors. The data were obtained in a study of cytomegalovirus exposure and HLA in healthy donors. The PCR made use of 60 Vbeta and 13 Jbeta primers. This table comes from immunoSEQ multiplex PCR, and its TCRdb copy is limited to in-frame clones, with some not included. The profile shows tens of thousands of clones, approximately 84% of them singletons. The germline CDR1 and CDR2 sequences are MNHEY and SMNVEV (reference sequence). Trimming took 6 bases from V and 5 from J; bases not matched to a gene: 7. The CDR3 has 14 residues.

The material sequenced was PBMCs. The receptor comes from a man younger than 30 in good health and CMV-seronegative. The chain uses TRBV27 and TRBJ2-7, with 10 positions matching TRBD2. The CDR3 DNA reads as TGTGCCAGCAGCCTTAGCGGGGGGTGGGACGAGCAGTACTTC. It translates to CASSLSGGWDEQYF.